The rows below give T cell receptor beta chains drawn from one sample of a study of blood T cells in healthy people across ages. TCRdb redid the calling of the 5' RACE reads with MiXCR, one entry per CDR3 protein. The profile shows 1.6 million or so distinct CDR3 sequences, about 35% of them singletons. Sequencing was performed on blood. Receptors originate from a woman in her thirties in good health. Each CDR3 is given with its conserved first and last residue. The D gene is left open where the match is weak. A clone size is listed for some rows: how often the clone was seen (once, few, many), or a class if it is expanded.

cdr3_aa cdr3_nt d_call j_call cdr3_length clone_size v_call
CASSPGQGIGNQPQHF TGTGCCAGCAGCCCGGGACAGGGGATAGGCAATCAGCCCCAGCATTTT TRBD1 TRBJ1-5 16 NA TRBV12-3/TRBV12-4
CASSLQGGAVSEQYF TGTGCCAGCAGCCTACAGGGGGGTGCGGTGAGCGAGCAGTACTTC TRBD1 TRBJ2-7 15 many TRBV7-8
CAGSPLDRRRTRELFF TGTGCCGGCAGTCCTCTGGACAGGAGGAGGACCAGGGAGCTGTTTTTT TRBD1 TRBJ2-2 16 NA TRBV25-1
CASSWGQRADTQYF TGTGCCAGCAGTTGGGGACAGAGAGCAGATACGCAGTATTTT TRBD1 TRBJ2-3 14 NA TRBV12-3/TRBV12-4
CASSFAPLLVEQYF TGTGCCAGCAGTTTCGCTCCACTCCTAGTCGAGCAGTACTTC NA TRBJ2-7 14 NA TRBV28
CASSQSAQSNYGYTF TGTGCCAGCTCACAAAGTGCGCAGAGTAACTATGGCTACACCTTC NA TRBJ1-2 15 few TRBV18
CASSPNKRTGPLLFF TGTGCCAGCAGTCCAAATAAAAGGACAGGTCCACTACTGTTTTTT TRBD1 TRBJ1-4 15 NA TRBV6-1
CASSSGQGAGETQYF TGTGCCAGCAGCTCGGGACAGGGGGCGGGCGAGACCCAGTACTTC TRBD1 TRBJ2-5 15 few TRBV5-1
CAISPGQQAFYEQYF TGTGCCATCAGTCCCGGACAGCAAGCCTTCTACGAGCAGTACTTC NA TRBJ2-7 15 many TRBV10-3
CASSRVSTNEKLFF TGTGCCAGCAGTAGGGTTTCAACTAATGAAAAACTGTTTTTT NA TRBJ1-4 14 NA TRBV7-2
CASSPGTRGTQYF TGTGCCAGCAGCCCCGGGACACGGGGGACCCAGTACTTC NA TRBJ2-5 13 NA TRBV7-3
CASSPGTGINSPLHF TGTGCCAGCAGCCCAGGGACAGGGATTAATTCACCCCTCCACTTT TRBD1 TRBJ1-6 15 few TRBV9
CASSGLAGYRGELFF TGCGCCAGCAGCGGACTAGCGGGATATAGGGGGGAGCTGTTTTTT TRBD2 TRBJ2-2 15 NA TRBV10-2
CASSVTRGLMNTEAFF TGTGCCAGCAGCGTTACCAGAGGTCTCATGAACACTGAAGCTTTCTTT NA TRBJ1-1 16 NA TRBV7-9
CASSQQDFYGEQYF TGCGCCAGCAGCCAGCAGGACTTCTACGGCGAGCAGTACTTC NA TRBJ2-7 14 NA TRBV4-1
CASSPRWGTAPYEQYF TGTGCCAGCAGCCCTCGTTGGGGGACAGCTCCCTACGAGCAGTACTTC TRBD1 TRBJ2-7 16 NA TRBV13
CASSLAVTSVISYEQYF TGTGCCAGCAGCTTAGCGGTTACTAGCGTGATCTCCTACGAGCAGTACTTC TRBD2 TRBJ2-7 17 few TRBV7-8
CASSPPPRVFSGNTIYF TGTGCCAGCAGTCCCCCGCCCAGGGTTTTCTCTGGAAACACCATATATTTT NA TRBJ1-3 17 NA TRBV7-2
CAISDSQGSYEQYF TGTGCCATCAGTGATTCACAGGGCTCCTACGAGCAGTACTTC NA TRBJ2-7 14 many TRBV10-3
CASSYIANEQFF TGTGCCAGCAGTTATATAGCAAATGAGCAGTTCTTC NA TRBJ2-1 12 few TRBV6-2/TRBV6-3